A single sample is the source of the 27 T cell receptor beta chains below, sequenced in a study of CD8 T cells in Susac syndrome. With random hexamers, reverse transcription was performed on about 0.5 to 1 ug of RNA. TCRdb re-analysed the immunoSEQ multiplex PCR reads in MiXCR, keeping a single row per CDR3 protein. The sample carries 170,000 or so distinct CDR3 sequences, roughly 92% recorded once. Sequenced sample: CD4+ T cells from PBMCs. These receptors were taken from a human donor with multiple sclerosis.

The genes are TRBV20-1 and TRBJ2-1, with unresolved D. Trimming removed 6 bases at V and 6 bases at J, with 15 bases between. The CDR3 runs 13 residues. Germline-derived CDR1 and CDR2 are DFQATT and SNEGSKA (reference sequence). Here the CDR3 reads CSAPSFPLNEQFF. The CDR3 bases are TGCAGTGCCCCTAGTTTCCCCCTCAATGAGCAGTTCTTC.

V usage is TRBV20-1 and J usage is TRBJ2-7, with D perhaps being TRBD1 or TRBD2 (5 bases each). Germline V CDR1 and CDR2: DFQATT, SNEGSKA (reference sequence). The CDR3 totals 15 residues. V was shortened by 5 bases and J by 4 bases, with 21 bases between the two germline ends. The CDR3 spells CSARGKRGPGYEQYF. CDR3 in DNA: TGCAGTGCTCGAGGGAAAAGGGGCCCCGGGTACGAGCAGTACTTC.

In its sample, this clonotype was seen once. This sequence joins TRBV19 and TRBJ1-5, with no clear D. The CDR3 extends over 14 amino acids. Trimming removed 3 bases at V and 7 bases at J, with 13 bases between. Germline V CDR1 and CDR2: LNHDA, SQIVND (reference sequence). CDR3 nucleotides: TGTGCCAGTAGTATGTCGGGGTTAGGCCAGCCCCAGCATTTT. Translated, it gives CASSMSGLGQPQHF.

The chain combines TRBV7-9 with TRBJ1-6; no firm D call. V lost 2 bases, J lost 5 bases, and 10 bases lay in between. The CDR3 is made up of 15 amino acids. Germline assignment: CDR1 SEHNR and CDR2 FQNEAQ (reference sequence). CDR3 amino acids: CASSLTQLDNSPLHF. Written as DNA, the CDR3 is TGTGCCAGCAGCTTAACACAGTTAGATAATTCACCCCTCCACTTT.

The chain has TRBV28 and TRBJ1-2, with D maybe TRBD1 (5 bases). Germline assignment: CDR1 MDHEN and CDR2 SYDVKM. This CDR3 has 15 amino acids. V lost 2 bases and J lost 0, with 10 bases in between. The chain's CDR3 is CASSLETASNYGYTF. The CDR3, as DNA: TGTGCCAGCAGTTTAGAGACAGCTTCTAACTATGGCTACACCTTC.

Only a few counts were recorded for this clonotype. This sequence joins TRBV6-5 and TRBJ1-5, with D unclear. The germline CDR1 and CDR2 sequences are MNHEY and SVGAGI. This CDR3 region has 15 residues. The germline V and J ends were trimmed by 0 bases and 6 bases, with 12 bases remaining between them. CDR3 in DNA: TGTGCCAGCAGTTACTCGATGTATATGATTCAGCCCCAGCATTTT. It encodes CASSYSMYMIQPQHF.

The V and J genes are TRBV5-8 and TRBJ1-1; 7 bases map to TRBD1. The germline V gene has CDR1 SGHTS and CDR2 YDEGEE. There are 16 residues in the CDR3. The ends lost 2 bases at V and 4 bases at J; junction bases unmatched: 11. In DNA form, the CDR3 reads TGTGCCAGCAGCTTAGGAGGCGCACAGGGGTTCACTGAAGCTTTCTTT. Its translation: CASSLGGAQGFTEAFF.

V is TRBV5-1 and J is TRBJ2-7; D may be TRBD1 (5 bases). Trimming cost V 4 bases and J 0 bases, with 11 bases left between them. The CDR3 has 14 residues. Germline CDR1 SGHRS, CDR2 YFSETQ. CDR3 bases: TGCGCCAGCAGCCCAGGGTCCAGCTCCTACGAGCAGTACTTC. Translated: CASSPGSSSYEQYF.

This clonotype is a singleton in its sample. The genes are TRBV19 and TRBJ1-2; 7 bases map to TRBD1. Germline CDR1 reads LNHDA; CDR2 reads SQIVND (reference sequence). With V trimmed by 6 bases and J by 0 bases, 4 bases remained unmatched. CDR3 size: 14 residues. The CDR3 DNA reads TGTGCCAGTAGACTACAGGGGACTAACTATGGCTACACCTTC. Its translation is CASRLQGTNYGYTF.

The chain uses TRBV12-3 or TRBV12-4 and TRBJ2-7; D possibly corresponds to TRBD2 (6 bases). V lost 3 bases and J lost 5, with 11 bases in between. CDR3 size: 13 residues. CDR3 DNA sequence: TGTGCCAGCAGTTTTACACGGAGGGACGAGCAGTACTTC. It codes for CASSFTRRDEQYF.

CDR3 sequence (DNA): TGTGCCACCAGGCCCGGGACAGGGCACACAGATACGCAGTATTTT. Translating it yields CATRPGTGHTDTQYF. The genes are TRBV24-1 and TRBJ2-3; 9 nucleotides align to TRBD1. Looked up from germline, CDR1 is KGHDR and CDR2 is SFDVKD. The trim removed 7 bases at V and 2 bases at J, leaving 6 bases unmatched. The CDR3 loop spans 15 amino acids.

This clonotype was observed a handful of times. The chain links TRBV11-2 to TRBJ2-3; D unresolved. Trimming cost V 2 bases and J 4 bases, with 7 bases left between them. CDR3 size: 13 residues. CDR1 and CDR2 (germline): SGHAT, FQNNGV. The CDR3 DNA follows: TGTGCCAGCAGCTTAAACGACCCAGATACGCAGTATTTT. This codes for CASSLNDPDTQYF.

The J gene is TRBJ2-4, the V gene TRBV2; possible D gene TRBD2, 5 bases. The CDR3 runs to 15 residues. Trimming stripped 6 bases from V and 3 bases from J, with 15 bases between. Germline loops: CDR1 SNHLY, CDR2 FYNNEI. CDR3 sequence (DNA): TGTGCCAGCAGGGACCCCCGGGGTGTCAAAAACATTCAGTACTTC. Amino acids: CASRDPRGVKNIQYF.

The sample holds one count of this clonotype. V is TRBV7-6 and J is TRBJ2-3; no firm D call. This CDR3 has 16 amino acids. CDR1 is SGHVS and CDR2 is FNYEAQ in the germline V gene. V was cut by 4 bases and J by 8 bases, with 22 bases left in between. CDR3 protein: CASSSPARSHTGTQYF. CDR3 bases: TGTGCCAGCAGCTCACCGGCTAGATCACACACCGGTACGCAGTATTTT.

CDR3 sequence (DNA): TGTGCCAGCAGTTACCCCGGGACTAGCGGAGGGAGAGTTGGCTACGAGCAGTACTTC. Protein sequence: CASSYPGTSGGRVGYEQYF. This chain joins TRBV6-5 and TRBJ2-7; 11 bases agree with TRBD2. The CDR3 extends over 19 amino acids. V trimming: 2 bases; J trimming: 3 bases; junction bases outside the gene matches: 15. Germline-derived CDR1 and CDR2 are MNHEY and SVGAGI.

This clonotype showed up just a few times. The CDR3 nucleotides are TGTGCCAGCAGTTCAGGGGCCGGGGCCAACGTCCTGACTTTC. Translating gives CASSSGAGANVLTF. The V call is TRBV7-9, the J call TRBJ2-6; weak D call: TRBD1 (6 bases). The V and J ends lost 6 bases and 4 bases respectively, with 10 bases between them. In germline, CDR1 is SEHNR, CDR2 FQNEAQ (reference sequence). The CDR3 has 14 residues.

The gene calls are TRBV18 and TRBJ2-2, with TRBD2 matching 9 bases. CDR3 length: 16 residues. V dropped 3 bases and J dropped 0; count of bases not matched to a gene: 2. Germline V gene sequence: CDR1 KGHSH, CDR2 LQKENI. CDR3 in DNA: TGTGCCAGCTCACCTGCTAGCGGGACGAACACCGGGGAGCTGTTTTTT. This gives the protein CASSPASGTNTGELFF. Together with reference TRBV18 and TRBJ2-2, the CDR3 gives the full variable domain: NAGVMQNPRHLVRRRGQEARLRCSPMKGHSHVYWYRQLPEEGLKFMVYLQKENIIDESGMPKERFSAEFPKEGPSILRIQQVVRGDSAAYFCASSPASGTNTGELFFGEGSRLTVL.

This clonotype was found a few times. This chain connects TRBV29-1 to TRBJ2-7; tentative D call: TRBD2 (5 bases). Looked up from germline, CDR1 is SQVTM and CDR2 is ANQGSEA. V lost 3 bases and J 2 bases, leaving 14 bases between the germline ends. This CDR3 has 14 amino acids. The CDR3 nucleotides are TGCAGCGTTGAGTCCTTACTCGGGGCCTACGAGCAGTACTTC. Translated: CSVESLLGAYEQYF.

The chain has TRBV3-1 and TRBJ1-5; 7 nucleotides line up with TRBD1. V was pared by 6 bases and J by 5 bases, with 7 bases of the junction left unmatched. CDR1 is LGHDT, CDR2 YNNKEL, per germline (reference sequence). The CDR3 sequence is 14 residues long. In DNA form, the CDR3 reads TGTGCCAGCAGTACACAGGGGAGGGATCAGCCCCAGCATTTT. Its protein product is CASSTQGRDQPQHF.

This clonotype occurred once. V gene TRBV20-1 combines with J gene TRBJ1-5, with D possibly TRBD1 on 5 matching bases. CDR1 is DFQATT, CDR2 SNEGSKA, per germline (reference sequence). Trimming pared 3 bases from V and 7 bases from J, leaving 13 bases between. This CDR3 contains 13 residues. CDR3 region: CSASGGLDQPQHF. DNA for the CDR3: TGCAGTGCTAGCGGGGGATTGGACCAGCCCCAGCATTTT.

The rearrangement links TRBV24-1 to TRBJ2-1; D gene unclear. The CDR3 runs 14 residues. The V and J ends lost 5 bases and 3 bases respectively, with 10 bases between them. Germline values: CDR1 KGHDR, CDR2 SFDVKD. CDR3 in amino acids: CATSGRDRYNEQFF. For the CDR3, the DNA is TGTGCCACCAGTGGACGAGACCGCTACAATGAGCAGTTCTTC.

The CDR3 coding sequence is TGTGCCAGCTCAGAAGGGACAGGAGAATATGGCTACACCTTC. It encodes CASSEGTGEYGYTF. The chain joins TRBV18 to TRBJ1-2, with 8 bases lining up with TRBD1. Germline CDR1 KGHSH, CDR2 LQKENI. V shed 5 bases and J 5 bases; nucleotides not matched to a gene: 7. The CDR3 has 14 residues.

V is TRBV19 and J is TRBJ1-1; no reliable D call. Germline V CDR1 and CDR2: LNHDA, SQIVND (reference sequence). Trimming pared 9 bases from V and 5 bases from J, leaving 10 bases between. The CDR3 runs to 11 residues. This chain's CDR3 is CASWTRTEAFF. For the CDR3, the DNA is TGTGCCAGCTGGACCCGGACTGAAGCTTTCTTT.

The chain combines TRBV24-1 with TRBJ2-5, with 7 nucleotides matching TRBD1. The V and J ends lost 7 bases and 5 bases, in that order; junction bases with no gene match: 3. Germline CDR1 is KGHDR and CDR2 is SFDVKD. This CDR3 is 12 amino acids long. The CDR3 DNA follows: TGTGCCACCAGCACAGGGGTCGAGACCCAGTACTTC. Translation: CATSTGVETQYF.

The CDR3 DNA sequence: TGTGCCAGCAGTCTTCCCGGGACTAGCGGGAGCTCCTACGAGCAGTACTTC. The encoded protein is CASSLPGTSGSSYEQYF. V is TRBV6-2 or TRBV6-3 and J is TRBJ2-7; TRBD2 matches 14 bases. The CDR3 spans 17 residues. Germline V CDR1 and CDR2: MNHEY, SVGEGT. V dropped 5 bases and J dropped 0; count of bases not matched to a gene: 6.

This chain joins TRBV15 and TRBJ1-2; D might be TRBD1 (5 bases). The CDR3 runs to 15 residues. The germline V and J ends were trimmed by 5 bases and 4 bases, with 17 bases remaining between them. Germline lookup yields CDR1 LNHNV and CDR2 YYDKDF (reference sequence). CDR3 coding DNA: TGTGCCACCAGCTACGATCCGGGACCGAGCTATGGCTACACCTTC. Its protein is CATSYDPGPSYGYTF.

The chain joins TRBV29-1 to TRBJ1-2, with TRBD1 matching 9 bases. The CDR3 consists of 11 residues. The J segment lost 4 bases and the V segment lost 7 bases, leaving 1 base of the junction unmatched. Looked up from germline, CDR1 is SQVTM and CDR2 is ANQGSEA. CDR3 sequence: CSATGGYGYTF. In DNA, the CDR3 is TGCAGCGCGACAGGGGGCTATGGCTACACCTTC. The full variable domain, with the rest looked up from reference TRBV29-1 and TRBJ1-2, is SAVISQKPSRDICQRGTSLTIQCQVDSQVTMMFWYRQQPGQSLTLIATANQGSEATYESGFVIDKFPISRPNLTFSTLTVSNMSPEDSSIYLCSATGGYGYTFGSGTRLTVV.